This entry is about one T cell receptor beta chain. These data belong to a study of blood T cell repertoires in COVID-19. On the study more broadly: Sources were T cells, B-cell-depleted T cells, or PBMCs; the material itself was cDNA or gDNA.

Original handling: The assay estimated nucleated cells by amplifying reference gene primers. The data were produced by immunoSEQ multiplex PCR, yet TCRdb's version contains in-frame clones alone and is incomplete. The D gene and trimming were derived from the DNA, and the V and J assignments and clone size from that table. The table has about 58,000 clones, about 88% seen once. The clonotype originates from a woman in her 70s with active COVID-19. Sequencing was carried out using peripheral blood.

The CDR3: CASSLEIVSSYEQYF. CDR3 DNA sequence: TGTGCCAGCAGCTTAGAAATAGTAAGCTCCTACGAGCAGTACTTC. This rearrangement joins TRBV7-2 to TRBJ2-7; D call uncertain. Germline CDR1 and CDR2: SGHTA and FQGNSA. The CDR3 has 15 residues. The germline V and J ends were trimmed by 1 base and 0 bases, with 10 bases remaining between them.